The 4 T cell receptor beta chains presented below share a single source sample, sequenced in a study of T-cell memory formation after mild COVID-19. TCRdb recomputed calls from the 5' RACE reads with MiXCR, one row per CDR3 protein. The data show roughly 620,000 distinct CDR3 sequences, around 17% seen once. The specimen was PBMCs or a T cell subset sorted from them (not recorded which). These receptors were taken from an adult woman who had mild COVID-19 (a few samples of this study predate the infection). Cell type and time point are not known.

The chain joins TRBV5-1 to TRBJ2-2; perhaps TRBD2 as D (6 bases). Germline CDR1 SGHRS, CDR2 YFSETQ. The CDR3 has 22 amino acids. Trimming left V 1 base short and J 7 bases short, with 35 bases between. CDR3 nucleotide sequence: TGCGCCAGCAGCTTGCTCTATAAGGGACGGACTATCAACACCGGGGCCCTCGGGGAGCTGTTTTTT. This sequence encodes CASSLLYKGRTINTGALGELFF.

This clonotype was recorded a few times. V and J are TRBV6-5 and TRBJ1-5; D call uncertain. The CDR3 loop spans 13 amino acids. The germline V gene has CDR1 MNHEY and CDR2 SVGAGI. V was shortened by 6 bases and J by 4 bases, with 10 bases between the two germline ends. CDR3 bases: TGTGCCAGCAGCACCAGTTATAATCAGCCCCAGCATTTT. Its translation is CASSTSYNQPQHF.

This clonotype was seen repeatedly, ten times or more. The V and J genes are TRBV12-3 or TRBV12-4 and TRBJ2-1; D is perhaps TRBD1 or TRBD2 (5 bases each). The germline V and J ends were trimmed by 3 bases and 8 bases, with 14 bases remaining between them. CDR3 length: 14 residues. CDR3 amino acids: CASSFRDRSDEQFF. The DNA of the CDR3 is TGTGCCAGCAGTTTCCGGGACCGCTCTGATGAGCAGTTCTTC.

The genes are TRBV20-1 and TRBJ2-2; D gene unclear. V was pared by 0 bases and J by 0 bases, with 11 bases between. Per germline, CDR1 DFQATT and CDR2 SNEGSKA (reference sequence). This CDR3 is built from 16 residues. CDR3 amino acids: CSARDATLPNTGELFF. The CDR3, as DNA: TGCAGTGCTAGAGACGCGACACTGCCGAACACCGGGGAGCTGTTTTTT.